This TCR beta chain was sequenced for a study of tumor and adjacent non-tumor tissue in lung cancer. Turning to the study itself: Histology: 11 to 13 adenocarcinoma, a couple of squamous cell carcinoma, 1 small cell lung cancer.

A word on this clonotype: Antigen: not known. The CDR3 does not end in the conserved phenylalanine or tryptophan, so this is likely a read error.

Study results and caveats: Shorter survival was associated with higher TCR diversity in tumors.

No cell sorting was done before RNA was extracted from the tissue. This CDR3 spans 15 amino acids. The germline V gene has CDR1 LGHNA and CDR2 YSLEER. V was cut by 4 bases and J by 3 bases, with 13 bases left in between. TCRbeta libraries were built with three rounds of nested PCR, modified from ARM-PCR. TCRdb itself ran the multiplex PCR reads through MiXCR, one entry per CDR3 protein. The sample has fewer than 130,000 distinct CDR3 sequences; under 90% are singletons. The chain combines TRBV4-3 with TRBJ2-4; D not certain. Sample: lung tumor tissue. This clonotype was sampled from an older man with non-small cell lung cancer. The CDR3 coding sequence is TGCGCCAGCAGCCCAAAGATTGGTTTCAAAAACATTCAGTACTGC. Amino acids: CASSPKIGFKNIQYC.